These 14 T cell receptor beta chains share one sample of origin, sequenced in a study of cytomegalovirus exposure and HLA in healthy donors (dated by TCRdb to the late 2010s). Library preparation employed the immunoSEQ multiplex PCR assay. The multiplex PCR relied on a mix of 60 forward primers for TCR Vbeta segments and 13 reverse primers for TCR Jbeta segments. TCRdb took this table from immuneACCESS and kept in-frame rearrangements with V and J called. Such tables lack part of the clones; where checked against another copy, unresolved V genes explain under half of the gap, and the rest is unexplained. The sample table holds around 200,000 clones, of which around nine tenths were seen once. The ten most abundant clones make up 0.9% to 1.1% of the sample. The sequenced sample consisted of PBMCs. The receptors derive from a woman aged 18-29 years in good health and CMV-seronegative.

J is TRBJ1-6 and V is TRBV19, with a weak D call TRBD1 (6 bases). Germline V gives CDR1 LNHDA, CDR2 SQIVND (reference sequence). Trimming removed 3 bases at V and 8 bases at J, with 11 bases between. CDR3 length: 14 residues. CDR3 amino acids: CASSMDSFYSPLHF. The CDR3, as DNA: TGTGCCAGTAGTATGGACAGTTTTTATTCACCCCTCCACTTT.

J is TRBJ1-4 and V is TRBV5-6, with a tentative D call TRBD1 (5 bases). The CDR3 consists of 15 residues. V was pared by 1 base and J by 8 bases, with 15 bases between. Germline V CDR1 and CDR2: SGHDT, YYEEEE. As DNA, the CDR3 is TGTGCCAGCAGCTTGCGTTTCGGGGGGAGAGAAAAACTGTTTTTT. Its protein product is CASSLRFGGREKLFF. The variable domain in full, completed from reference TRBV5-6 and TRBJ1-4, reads DAGVTQSPTHLIKTRGQQVTLRCSPKSGHDTVSWYQQALGQGPQFIFQYYEEEERQRGNFPDRFSGHQFPNYSSELNVNALLLGDSALYLCASSLRFGGREKLFFGSGTQLSVL.

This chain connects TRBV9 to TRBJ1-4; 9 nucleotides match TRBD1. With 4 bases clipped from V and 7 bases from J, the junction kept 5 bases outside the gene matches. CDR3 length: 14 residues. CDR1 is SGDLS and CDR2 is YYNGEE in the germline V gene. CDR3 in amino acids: CASSPLDRGEKLFF. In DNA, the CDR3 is TGTGCCAGCAGCCCTTTGGACAGGGGTGAAAAACTGTTTTTT.

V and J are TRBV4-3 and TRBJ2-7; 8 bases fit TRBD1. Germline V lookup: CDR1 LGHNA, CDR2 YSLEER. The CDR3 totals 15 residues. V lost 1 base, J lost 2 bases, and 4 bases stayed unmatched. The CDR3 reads CASSQGWTGTYEQYF. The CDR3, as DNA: TGCGCCAGCAGCCAAGGCTGGACAGGGACCTACGAGCAGTACTTC.

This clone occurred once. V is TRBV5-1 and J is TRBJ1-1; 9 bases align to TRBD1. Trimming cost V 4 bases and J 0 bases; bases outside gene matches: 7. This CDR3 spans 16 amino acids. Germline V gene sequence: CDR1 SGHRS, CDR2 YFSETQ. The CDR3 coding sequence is TGCGCCAGCAGCCCCCGACAGGGGGGGATGAACACTGAAGCTTTCTTT. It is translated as CASSPRQGGMNTEAFF.

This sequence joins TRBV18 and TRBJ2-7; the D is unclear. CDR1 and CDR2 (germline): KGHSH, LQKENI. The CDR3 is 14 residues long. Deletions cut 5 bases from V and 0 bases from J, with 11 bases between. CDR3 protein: CASSWAFSSYEQYF. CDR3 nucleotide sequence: TGTGCCAGCTCATGGGCGTTCAGCTCCTACGAGCAGTACTTC.

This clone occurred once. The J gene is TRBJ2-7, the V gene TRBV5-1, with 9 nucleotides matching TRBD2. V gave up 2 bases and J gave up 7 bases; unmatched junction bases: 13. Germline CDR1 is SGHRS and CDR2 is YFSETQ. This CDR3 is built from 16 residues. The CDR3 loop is CASSLTSGTSIGEQYF. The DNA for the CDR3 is TGCGCCAGCAGCTTAACCTCCGGGACTAGCATAGGGGAGCAGTACTTC.

CDR3 residues: CASSPGQGAGELFF. The CDR3 nucleotides are TGTGCCAGTTCGCCGGGACAGGGGGCCGGGGAGCTGTTTTTT. The chain has TRBV25-1 and TRBJ2-2, with 11 bases that match TRBD1. V lost 9 bases, J lost 6 bases, and 6 bases stayed unmatched. This CDR3 contains 14 residues. From germline, CDR1 is MGHDK and CDR2 SYGVNS.

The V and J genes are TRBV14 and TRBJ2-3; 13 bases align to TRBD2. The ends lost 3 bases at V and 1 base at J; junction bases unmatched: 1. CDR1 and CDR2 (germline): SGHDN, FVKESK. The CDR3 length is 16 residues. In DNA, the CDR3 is TGTGCCAGCAGCCACGGACTAGCGGGAGGCACAGATACGCAGTATTTT. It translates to CASSHGLAGGTDTQYF. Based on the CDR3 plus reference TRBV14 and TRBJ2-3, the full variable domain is EAGVTQFPSHSVIEKGQTVTLRCDPISGHDNLYWYRRVMGKEIKFLLHFVKESKQDESGMPNNRFLAERTGGTYSTLKVQPAELEDSGVYFCASSHGLAGGTDTQYFGPGTRLTVL.

This CDR3 is CASSGLAGSYIQYF. The CDR3 DNA reads TGCGCCAGCAGCGGACTAGCGGGTTCTTACATTCAGTACTTC. J is TRBJ2-4 and V is TRBV5-1; 11 positions match TRBD2. This CDR3 spans 14 amino acids. Germline V gene sequence: CDR1 SGHRS, CDR2 YFSETQ. The trim removed 4 bases at V and 8 bases at J, leaving 5 bases unmatched. The full variable domain, its missing parts supplied by reference TRBV5-1 and TRBJ2-4, is KAGVTQTPRYLIKTRGQQVTLSCSPISGHRSVSWYQQTPGQGLQFLFEYFSETQRNKGNFPGRFSGRQFSNSRSEMNVSTLELGDSALYLCASSGLAGSYIQYFGAGTRLSVL.

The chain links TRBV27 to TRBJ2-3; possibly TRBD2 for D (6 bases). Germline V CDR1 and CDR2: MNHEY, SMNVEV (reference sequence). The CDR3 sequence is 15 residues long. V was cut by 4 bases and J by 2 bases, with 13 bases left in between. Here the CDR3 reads CASSSLAETTDTQYF. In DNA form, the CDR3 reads TGTGCCAGCAGTTCCTTAGCGGAGACCACAGATACGCAGTATTTT.

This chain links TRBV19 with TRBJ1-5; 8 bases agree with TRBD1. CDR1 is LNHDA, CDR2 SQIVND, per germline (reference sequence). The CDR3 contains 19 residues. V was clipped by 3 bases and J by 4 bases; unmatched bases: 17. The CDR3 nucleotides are TGTGCCAGTAGTATTCGACAGGGGCGACAAGTAGTGGGAAATCAGCCCCAGCATTTT. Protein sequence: CASSIRQGRQVVGNQPQHF.

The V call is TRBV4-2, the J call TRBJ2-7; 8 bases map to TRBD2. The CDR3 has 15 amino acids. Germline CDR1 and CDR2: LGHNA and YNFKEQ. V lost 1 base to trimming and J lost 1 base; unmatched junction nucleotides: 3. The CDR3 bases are TGTGCCAGCAGCCAAGGGCGGGAGGTATCCTACGAGCAGTACTTC. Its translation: CASSQGREVSYEQYF.

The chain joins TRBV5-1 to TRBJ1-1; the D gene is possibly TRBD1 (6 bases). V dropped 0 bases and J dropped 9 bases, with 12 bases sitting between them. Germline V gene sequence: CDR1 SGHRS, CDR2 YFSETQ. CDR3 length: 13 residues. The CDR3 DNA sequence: TGCGCCAGCAGCTTGGTAGAGAGGGACAAAGCTTTCTTT. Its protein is CASSLVERDKAFF.